These T cell receptor beta chains were read from a single sample in a study of cytomegalovirus exposure and HLA in healthy donors. Data came from immunoSEQ multiplex PCR; TCRdb stores just in-frame clones and leaves some out. The table has roughly 150,000 clones, roughly 85% seen once; the top ten hold about 0.66%. The sample taken for sequencing was PBMCs. These receptors came from a male donor in good health and CMV-seronegative. Both conserved end residues are part of each CDR3. Clone size is shown for a subset of rows, as once, few, many or a class of expanded clone.

V	J	size	length	CDR3
TRBV14	TRBJ1-6	.	17	CASSQDRQSSYNSPLHF
TRBV5-6	TRBJ1-3	once	14	CASSLDRAGNTIYF
TRBV9	TRBJ2-2	.	15	CASSLGTAHGGELFF
TRBV4-1	TRBJ2-7	.	15	CASSPMAGGGGEQYF
TRBV5-4	TRBJ1-1	.	16	CASSYGLLDRNTEAFF
TRBV2	TRBJ2-2	.	13	CASSLQGPGELFF
TRBV6-7	TRBJ2-7	.	16	CASSYPGGSSSYEQYF
TRBV2	TRBJ1-3	.	15	CASSRRGSSGNTIYF
TRBV5-1	.	once	14	CASSLGQGFHEQYF
TRBV7-3	TRBJ2-6	.	15	CASSRYNSGANVLTF
TRBV7-3	TRBJ2-1	.	15	CASSPVTSAYNEQFF
TRBV11-1	TRBJ2-5	.	13	CASREGTQETQYF
TRBV9	TRBJ1-2	.	16	CASSAKGQGALHGYTF
TRBV25-1	TRBJ1-2	.	13	CASRAGGVYGYTF
TRBV5-5	TRBJ1-2	.	15	CASSLSGTGGGGYTF
TRBV7-2	TRBJ1-3	.	17	CASSPTRTGSSGNTIYF
TRBV6-1	TRBJ2-1	few	16	CASSEFRTGYYNEQFF
TRBV7-9	TRBJ2-5	.	14	CASSLALGGETQYF
TRBV6-5	TRBJ2-2	.	14	CAAHRGAGTGELFF
TRBV4-1	TRBJ1-1	.	17	CASSLSSRGAGDYEAFF
TRBV6-1	TRBJ1-1	few	14	CASSERQLNTEAFF
TRBV9	TRBJ2-1	.	14	CASSVEGVDTEQFF
TRBV7-8	TRBJ2-5	.	13	CASSLQDKETQYF
TRBV19	TRBJ2-3	.	16	CASSPWGLAGLDTQYF
TRBV11-2	TRBJ1-1	.	16	CASSLTAGASNTEAFF
TRBV5-1	TRBJ2-1	once	13	CASSLGVGDEQFF
TRBV6-1	TRBJ2-1	.	12	CASSEWRGRQFF
TRBV27	TRBJ2-1	.	13	CASSSGQVGEQFF
TRBV5-6	TRBJ1-2	.	14	CASSGRQGNYGYTF
TRBV5-1	TRBJ2-2	.	17	CASSQSPGQWGTGELFF
TRBV2	TRBJ1-3	.	13	CAGRQGPGNTIYF
TRBV2	TRBJ1-1	.	12	CASSGQNAEAFF
TRBV5-1	TRBJ2-7	.	15	CANSPGGRSIYEQYF
TRBV2	TRBJ2-1	.	14	CASGTGESYNEQFF
TRBV7-9	TRBJ1-5	.	16	CASSLGGRGFNQPQHF
TRBV7-8	TRBJ1-5	.	15	CASSLALPGVQPQHF
TRBV7-9	TRBJ2-7	few	16	CASSLGWGQDEYEQYF
TRBV7-8	TRBJ2-2	.	16	CASSLEGVGNTGELFF
TRBV6-1	TRBJ2-7	.	15	CASSGSAGVPYEQYF
TRBV6-5	TRBJ2-7	.	15	CASSYGTGGSNEQYF
TRBV27	TRBJ1-1	.	18	CASSLGTGGHYMNTEAFF